This T cell receptor beta chain was recovered during a study of OX40 agonist ivuxolimab in advanced cancers. After removal of 5 bases from V and 4 bases from J, the junction contained 5 bases not matched to a gene. There are 14 residues in the CDR3. Germline-derived CDR1 and CDR2 are SEHNR and FQNEAQ (reference sequence). This table comes from immunoSEQ multiplex PCR, and its TCRdb copy is limited to in-frame clones, with some not included. The sample records more than 65,000 clones, about 85% being singletons. The chain has TRBV7-9 and TRBJ1-3; TRBD1 agrees at 7 bases. This TCR was sampled from an adult with an advanced solid tumor such as melanoma, head and neck, liver or kidney cancer. The material was CD4+ or CD8+ T cells sorted from blood, obtained in a trial of the OX40 agonist ivuxolimab. CDR3 DNA sequence: TGTGCCAGCAGCACGGGGACAGAAGGAAACACCATATATTTT. It specifies CASSTGTEGNTIYF.